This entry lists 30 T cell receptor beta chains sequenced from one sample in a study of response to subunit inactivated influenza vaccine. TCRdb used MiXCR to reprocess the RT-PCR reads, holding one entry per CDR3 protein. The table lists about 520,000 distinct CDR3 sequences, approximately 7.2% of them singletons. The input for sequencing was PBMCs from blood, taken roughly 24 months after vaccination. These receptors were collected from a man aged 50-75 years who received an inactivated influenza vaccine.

This chain's CDR3 is CASSLNWETQYF. CDR3 nucleotides: TGTGCCAGCAGCTTAAATTGGGAGACCCAGTACTTC. The genes are TRBV7-2 and TRBJ2-5, with D unresolved. This CDR3 has 12 amino acids. Germline CDR1 reads SGHTA; CDR2 reads FQGNSA. V lost 2 bases, J lost 5 bases, and 6 bases lay in between.

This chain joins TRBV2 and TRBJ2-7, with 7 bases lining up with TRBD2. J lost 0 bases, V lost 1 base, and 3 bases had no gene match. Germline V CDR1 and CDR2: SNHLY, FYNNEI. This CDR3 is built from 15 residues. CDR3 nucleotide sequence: TGTGCCAGCAGTGAAGGGGAGGGATACTCCTACGAGCAGTACTTC. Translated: CASSEGEGYSYEQYF.

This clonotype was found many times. The CDR3 DNA reads TGCGCCAGCAGCTTGGCCAGGGGGAAGGATACGCAGTATTTT. It codes for CASSLARGKDTQYF. The genes are TRBV5-1 and TRBJ2-3; 7 positions agree with TRBD1. Germline CDR1 and CDR2: SGHRS and YFSETQ. V dropped 0 bases and J dropped 6; count of bases not matched to a gene: 4. CDR3 length equals 14 residues.

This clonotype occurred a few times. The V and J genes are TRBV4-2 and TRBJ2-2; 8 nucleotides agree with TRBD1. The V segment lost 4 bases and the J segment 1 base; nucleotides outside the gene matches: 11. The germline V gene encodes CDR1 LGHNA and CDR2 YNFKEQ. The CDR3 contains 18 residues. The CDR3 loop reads CASSPRQGANKNTGELFF. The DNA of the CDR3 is TGTGCCAGCAGCCCGCGGCAGGGGGCCAACAAGAACACCGGGGAGCTGTTTTTT.

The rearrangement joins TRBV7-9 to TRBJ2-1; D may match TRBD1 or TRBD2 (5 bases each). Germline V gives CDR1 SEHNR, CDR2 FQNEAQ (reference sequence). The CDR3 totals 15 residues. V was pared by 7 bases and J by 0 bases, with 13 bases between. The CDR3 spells CASTFGDPSYNEQFF. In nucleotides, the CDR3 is TGTGCCAGCACCTTCGGGGACCCCTCCTACAATGAGCAGTTCTTC.

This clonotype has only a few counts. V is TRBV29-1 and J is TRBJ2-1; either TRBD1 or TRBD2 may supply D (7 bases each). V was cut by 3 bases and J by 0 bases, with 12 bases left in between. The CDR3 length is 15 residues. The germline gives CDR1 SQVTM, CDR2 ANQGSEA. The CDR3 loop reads CSVEGGTVSYNEQFF. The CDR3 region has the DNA TGCAGCGTTGAGGGAGGGACAGTCTCCTACAATGAGCAGTTCTTC.

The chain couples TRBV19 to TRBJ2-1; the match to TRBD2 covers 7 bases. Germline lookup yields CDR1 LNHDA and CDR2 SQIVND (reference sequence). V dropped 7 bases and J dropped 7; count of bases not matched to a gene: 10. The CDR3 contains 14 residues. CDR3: CASTRREYGNEQFF. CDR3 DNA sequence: TGTGCCAGTACCCGGCGGGAGTATGGAAATGAGCAGTTCTTC.

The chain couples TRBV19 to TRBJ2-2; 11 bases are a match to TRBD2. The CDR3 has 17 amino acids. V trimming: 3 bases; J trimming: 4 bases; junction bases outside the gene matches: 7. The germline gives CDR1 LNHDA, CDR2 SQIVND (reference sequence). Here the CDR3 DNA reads TGTGCCAGTAGTATTATTCTAGCGGGAGGACCCACCGGGGAGCTGTTTTTT. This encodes CASSIILAGGPTGELFF.

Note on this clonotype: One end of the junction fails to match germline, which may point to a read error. CDR3 bases: TGTGCCAGCAGCCCAGGCCCGACGGGTACGCGGTATTTT. Protein product: CASSPGPTGTRYF. This chain joins TRBV7-3 and TRBJ2-3; D remains unclear. Germline-derived CDR1 and CDR2 are SGHTA and FQGTGA. This CDR3 comprises 13 residues. Supplemented by reference TRBV7-3 and TRBJ2-3, the full variable domain reads GAGVSQTPSNKVTEKGKYVELRCDPISGHTALYWYRQSLGQGPEFLIYFQGTGAADDSGLPNDRFFAVRPEGSVSTLKIQRTERGDSAVYLCASSPGPTGTRYFGPGTRLTVL.

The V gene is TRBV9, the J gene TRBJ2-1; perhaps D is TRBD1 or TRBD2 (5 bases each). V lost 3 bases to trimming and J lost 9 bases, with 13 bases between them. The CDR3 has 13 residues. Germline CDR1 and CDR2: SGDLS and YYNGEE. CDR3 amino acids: CASSARGWGEQFF. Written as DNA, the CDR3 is TGTGCCAGCAGCGCCCGGGGCTGGGGTGAGCAGTTCTTC.

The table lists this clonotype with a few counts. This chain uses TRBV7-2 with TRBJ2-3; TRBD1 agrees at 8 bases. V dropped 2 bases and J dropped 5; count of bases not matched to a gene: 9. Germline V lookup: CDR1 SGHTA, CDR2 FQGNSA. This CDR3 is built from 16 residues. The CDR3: CASSLWPLGTGDTQYF. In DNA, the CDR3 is TGTGCCAGCAGCTTATGGCCCCTTGGGACAGGAGATACGCAGTATTTT.

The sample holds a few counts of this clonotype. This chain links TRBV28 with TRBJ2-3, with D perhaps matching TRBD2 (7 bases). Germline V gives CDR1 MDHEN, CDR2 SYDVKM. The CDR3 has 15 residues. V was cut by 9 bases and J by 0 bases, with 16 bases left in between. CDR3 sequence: CASDRGGLSTDTQYF. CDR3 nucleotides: TGTGCCAGTGATAGGGGGGGCCTTAGCACAGATACGCAGTATTTT. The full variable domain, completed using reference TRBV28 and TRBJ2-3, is DVKVTQSSRYLVKRTGEKVFLECVQDMDHENMFWYRQDPGLGLRLIYFSYDVKMKEKGDIPEGYSVSREKKERFSLILESASTNQTSMYLCASDRGGLSTDTQYFGPGTRLTVL.

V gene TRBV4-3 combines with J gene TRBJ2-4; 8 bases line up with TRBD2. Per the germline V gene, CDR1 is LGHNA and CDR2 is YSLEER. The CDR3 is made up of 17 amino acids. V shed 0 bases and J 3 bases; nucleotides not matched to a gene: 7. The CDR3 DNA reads TGCGCCAGCAGCCAAGATACCACTAGCGGCCACAAAAACATTCAGTACTTC. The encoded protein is CASSQDTTSGHKNIQYF.

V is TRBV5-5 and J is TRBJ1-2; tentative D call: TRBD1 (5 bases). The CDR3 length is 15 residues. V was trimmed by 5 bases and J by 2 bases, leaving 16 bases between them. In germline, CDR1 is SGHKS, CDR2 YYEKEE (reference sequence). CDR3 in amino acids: CASRQAGTVNYGYTF. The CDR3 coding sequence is TGTGCCAGCAGACAGGCCGGGACGGTGAACTATGGCTACACCTTC.

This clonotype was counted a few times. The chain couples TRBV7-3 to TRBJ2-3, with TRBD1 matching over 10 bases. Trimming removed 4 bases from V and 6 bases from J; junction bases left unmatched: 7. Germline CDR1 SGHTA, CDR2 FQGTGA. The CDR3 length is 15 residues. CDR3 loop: CASSSTGGFSDTQYF. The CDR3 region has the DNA TGTGCCAGCAGCTCGACAGGGGGCTTCTCCGATACGCAGTATTTT.

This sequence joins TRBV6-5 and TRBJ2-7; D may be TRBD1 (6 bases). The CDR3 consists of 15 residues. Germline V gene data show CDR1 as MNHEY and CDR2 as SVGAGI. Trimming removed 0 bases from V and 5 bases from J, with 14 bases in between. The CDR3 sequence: CASSYSSRGWNEQYF. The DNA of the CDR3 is TGTGCCAGCAGTTACTCGAGTAGGGGGTGGAACGAGCAGTACTTC.

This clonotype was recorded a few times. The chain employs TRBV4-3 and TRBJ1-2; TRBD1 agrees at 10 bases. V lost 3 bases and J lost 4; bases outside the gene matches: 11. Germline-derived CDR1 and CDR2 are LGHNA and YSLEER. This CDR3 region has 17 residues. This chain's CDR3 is CASSQASGQGTPYGYTF. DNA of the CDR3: TGCGCCAGCAGCCAGGCCTCGGGACAGGGGACCCCCTATGGCTACACCTTC.

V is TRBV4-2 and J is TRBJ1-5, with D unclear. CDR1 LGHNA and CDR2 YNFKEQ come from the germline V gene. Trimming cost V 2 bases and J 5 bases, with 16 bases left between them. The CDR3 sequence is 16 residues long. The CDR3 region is CASSQSGRFEYQPQHF. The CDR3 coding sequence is TGTGCCAGCAGCCAATCTGGGCGGTTTGAATATCAGCCCCAGCATTTT.

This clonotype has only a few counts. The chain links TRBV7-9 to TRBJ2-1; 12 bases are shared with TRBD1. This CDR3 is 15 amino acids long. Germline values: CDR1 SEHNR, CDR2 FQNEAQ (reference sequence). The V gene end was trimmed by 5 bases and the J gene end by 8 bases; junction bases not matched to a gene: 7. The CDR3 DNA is TGTGCCAGCAGCCCGGGACAGGGGGCCCGTTATGAGCAGTTCTTC. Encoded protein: CASSPGQGARYEQFF.

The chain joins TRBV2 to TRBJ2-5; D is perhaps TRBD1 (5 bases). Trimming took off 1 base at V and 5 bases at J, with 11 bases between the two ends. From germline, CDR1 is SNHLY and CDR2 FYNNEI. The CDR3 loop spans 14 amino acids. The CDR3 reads CASSEEGQGETQYF. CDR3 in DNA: TGTGCCAGCAGTGAAGAGGGGCAGGGCGAGACCCAGTACTTC.

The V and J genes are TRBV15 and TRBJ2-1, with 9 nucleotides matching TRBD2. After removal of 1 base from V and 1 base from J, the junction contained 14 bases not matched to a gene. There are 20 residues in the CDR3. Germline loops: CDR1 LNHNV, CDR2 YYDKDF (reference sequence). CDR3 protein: CATSRGEAGGVLGSYNEQFF. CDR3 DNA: TGTGCCACCAGCAGAGGGGAAGCGGGGGGAGTCCTGGGGTCCTACAATGAGCAGTTCTTC.

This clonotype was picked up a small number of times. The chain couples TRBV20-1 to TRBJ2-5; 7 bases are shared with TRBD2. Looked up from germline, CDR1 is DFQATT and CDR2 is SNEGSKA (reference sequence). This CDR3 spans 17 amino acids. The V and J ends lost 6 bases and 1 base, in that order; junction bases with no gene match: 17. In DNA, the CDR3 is TGCAGTGCCACGCCAACCCGCGGGAGACGAATCCAAGAGACCCAGTACTTC. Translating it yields CSATPTRGRRIQETQYF.

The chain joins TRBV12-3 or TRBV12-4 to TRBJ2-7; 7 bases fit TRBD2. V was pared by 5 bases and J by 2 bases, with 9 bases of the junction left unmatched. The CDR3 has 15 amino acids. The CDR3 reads CASSLDSGFTYEQYF. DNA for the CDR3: TGTGCCAGCAGTCTGGATAGCGGGTTCACCTACGAGCAGTACTTC.

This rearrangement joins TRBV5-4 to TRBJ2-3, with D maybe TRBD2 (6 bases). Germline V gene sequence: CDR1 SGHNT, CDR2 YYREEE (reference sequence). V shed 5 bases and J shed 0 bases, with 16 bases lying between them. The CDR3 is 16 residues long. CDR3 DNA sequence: TGTGCCAGCAGTAACGAAGGGACTTCTAGCACAGATACGCAGTATTTT. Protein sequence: CASSNEGTSSTDTQYF.

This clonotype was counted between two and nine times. CDR3 region: CASSDTGFRFAEAFF. The CDR3 bases are TGCGCCAGCAGCGACACAGGGTTTCGGTTCGCTGAAGCTTTCTTT. This sequence joins TRBV5-1 and TRBJ1-1; D may be TRBD1 (6 bases). CDR1 is SGHRS and CDR2 is YFSETQ in the germline V gene. Trimming cost V 4 bases and J 6 bases, with 19 bases left between them. CDR3 length: 15 residues. The whole variable domain, remainder taken from reference TRBV5-1 and TRBJ1-1, is KAGVTQTPRYLIKTRGQQVTLSCSPISGHRSVSWYQQTPGQGLQFLFEYFSETQRNKGNFPGRFSGRQFSNSRSEMNVSTLELGDSALYLCASSDTGFRFAEAFFGQGTRLTVV.

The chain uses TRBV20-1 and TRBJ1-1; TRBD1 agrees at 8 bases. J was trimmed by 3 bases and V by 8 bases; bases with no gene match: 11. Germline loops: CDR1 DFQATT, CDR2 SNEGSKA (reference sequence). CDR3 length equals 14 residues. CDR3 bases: TGCAGTTCTCGGAGACAGGGGAGGGACACTGAAGCTTTCTTT. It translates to CSSRRQGRDTEAFF.

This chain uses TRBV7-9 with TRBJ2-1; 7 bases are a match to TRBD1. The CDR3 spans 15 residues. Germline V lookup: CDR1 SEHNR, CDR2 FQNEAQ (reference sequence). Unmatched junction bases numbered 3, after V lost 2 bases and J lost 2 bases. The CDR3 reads CASSLTRGTYNEQFF. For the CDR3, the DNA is TGTGCCAGCAGCTTAACCAGGGGGACCTACAATGAGCAGTTCTTC.

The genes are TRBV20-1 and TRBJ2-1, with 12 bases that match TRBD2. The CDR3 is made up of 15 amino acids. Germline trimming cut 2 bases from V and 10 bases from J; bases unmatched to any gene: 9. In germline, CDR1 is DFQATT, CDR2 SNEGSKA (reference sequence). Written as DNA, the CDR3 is TGCAGTGCTAGATTCCCTAGCGGGAGGGCTAGGGAGCAGTTCTTC. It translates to CSARFPSGRAREQFF.

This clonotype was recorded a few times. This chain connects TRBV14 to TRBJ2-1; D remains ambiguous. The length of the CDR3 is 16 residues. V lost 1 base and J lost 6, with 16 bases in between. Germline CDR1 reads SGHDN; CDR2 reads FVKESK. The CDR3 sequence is CASSQAAAPTRNEQFF. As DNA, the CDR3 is TGTGCCAGCAGCCAAGCAGCTGCACCCACTCGCAATGAGCAGTTCTTC.

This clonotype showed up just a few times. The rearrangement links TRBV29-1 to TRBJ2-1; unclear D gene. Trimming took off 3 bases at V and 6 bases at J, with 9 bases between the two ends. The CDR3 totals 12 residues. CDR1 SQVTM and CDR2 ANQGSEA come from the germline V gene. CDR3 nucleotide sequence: TGCAGCGTTGATCGGAAGACCAATGAGCAGTTCTTC. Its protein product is CSVDRKTNEQFF.